The 31 T cell receptor beta chains listed next were all sequenced from one sample in a study of T cell changes during pregnancy in multiple sclerosis. Data came from immunoSEQ multiplex PCR; TCRdb stores just in-frame clones and leaves some out. The sample holds about 39,000 clones; about 90% are singletons and the top ten take roughly 0.38%. The sample was CD4+ T cells from peripheral blood mononuclear cells, taken in the third trimester of pregnancy. These TCRs come from a female donor in good health, enrolled as a control in a pregnancy study.

V gene TRBV2 combines with J gene TRBJ2-7, with D possibly TRBD2 on 6 matching bases. V dropped 7 bases and J dropped 3 bases, with 13 bases sitting between them. CDR1 is SNHLY and CDR2 is FYNNEI in the germline V gene. This CDR3 comprises 13 residues. CDR3 DNA: TGTGCCAGCAACTACCTGGGGGGCTACGAGCAGTACTTC. It specifies CASNYLGGYEQYF.

The chain is built from TRBV10-3 and TRBJ2-7; possible D gene TRBD2, 5 bases. The CDR3 runs to 15 residues. Trimming took off 6 bases at V and 2 bases at J, with 17 bases between the two ends. From germline, CDR1 is ENHRY and CDR2 SYGVKD. The CDR3 region is CAIREKIATAYEQYF. As DNA, the CDR3 is TGTGCCATCAGGGAAAAAATAGCGACCGCCTACGAGCAGTACTTC.

The genes are TRBV9 and TRBJ2-4, with 7 bases that match TRBD2. Trimming removed 4 bases from V and 4 bases from J; junction bases left unmatched: 5. CDR3 length: 14 amino acids. The germline gives CDR1 SGDLS, CDR2 YYNGEE. The CDR3 region has the DNA TGTGCCAGCAGCCCTACGCGGGGGAAAAACATTCAGTACTTC. Translation: CASSPTRGKNIQYF.

This chain connects TRBV7-2 to TRBJ2-5, with 8 bases fitting TRBD2. The germline V gene encodes CDR1 SGHTA and CDR2 FQGNSA. The CDR3 covers 16 residues. The J segment lost 5 bases and the V segment lost 1 base, leaving 9 bases of the junction unmatched. The CDR3 loop is CASSLGLTGGPETQYF. DNA for the CDR3: TGTGCCAGCAGCTTAGGTCTGACGGGGGGGCCTGAGACCCAGTACTTC.

The rearrangement links TRBV2 to TRBJ2-7; 8 bases align to TRBD1. Germline assignment: CDR1 SNHLY and CDR2 FYNNEI. The CDR3 contains 14 residues. Trimming at V came to 6 bases and at J to 0 bases, leaving 4 bases not matched to a gene. CDR3 DNA sequence: TGTGCCAGCAGGGGACAGGAGAGCTCCTACGAGCAGTACTTC. This encodes CASRGQESSYEQYF. Combining the CDR3 with reference TRBV2 and TRBJ2-7 gives the whole variable domain EPEVTQTPSHQVTQMGQEVILRCVPISNHLYFYWYRQILGQKVEFLVSFYNNEISEKSEIFDDQFSVERPDGSNFTLKIRSTKLEDSAMYFCASRGQESSYEQYFGPGTRLTVT.

V is TRBV10-3 and J is TRBJ1-2; possible D gene TRBD1, 6 bases. The CDR3 consists of 14 residues. V dropped 3 bases and J dropped 6 bases, with 14 bases sitting between them. The V gene's germline CDR1 is ENHRY and CDR2 SYGVKD. This CDR3 reads CAISDRGPEDGYTF. CDR3 nucleotides: TGTGCCATCAGTGACAGGGGACCTGAGGATGGCTACACCTTC.

This rearrangement joins TRBV5-1 to TRBJ2-5; TRBD1 might be the D (6 bases). Trimming removed 0 bases at V and 5 bases at J, with 20 bases between. The length of the CDR3 is 17 residues. CDR1 is SGHRS and CDR2 is YFSETQ in the germline V gene. The CDR3 reads CASSLGGLHLRLETQYF. CDR3 in DNA: TGCGCCAGCAGCTTGGGGGGGCTCCACCTTCGACTGGAGACCCAGTACTTC.

The chain joins TRBV11-2 to TRBJ2-1; 7 bases fit TRBD1. Trimming removed 5 bases from V and 0 bases from J; junction bases left unmatched: 4. Germline assignment: CDR1 SGHAT and CDR2 FQNNGV. The CDR3 has 15 residues. The CDR3 sequence: CASSKQGSSYNEQFF. The CDR3 DNA reads TGTGCCAGCAGCAAACAGGGGAGCTCCTACAATGAGCAGTTCTTC.

The rearrangement links TRBV6-5 to TRBJ1-3, with a possible D match to TRBD1 (5 bases). Trimming took off 5 bases at V and 4 bases at J, with 12 bases between the two ends. Per germline, CDR1 MNHEY and CDR2 SVGAGI. The CDR3 loop spans 14 amino acids. For the CDR3, the DNA is TGTGCCAGCAGTACAGGCCCAGCCGGAAACACCATATATTTT. Translating it yields CASSTGPAGNTIYF.

The V and J genes are TRBV15 and TRBJ2-3; 10 nucleotides align to TRBD1. Per the germline V gene, CDR1 is LNHNV and CDR2 is YYDKDF (reference sequence). J was trimmed by 4 bases and V by 3 bases; bases with no gene match: 4. This CDR3 comprises 15 residues. CDR3 loop: CATSRGQGTADTQYF. In DNA form, the CDR3 reads TGTGCCACCAGCAGGGGACAGGGGACCGCAGATACGCAGTATTTT.

The chain joins TRBV5-1 to TRBJ1-1, with 8 bases fitting TRBD1. The CDR3 loop spans 14 amino acids. V lost 3 bases to trimming and J lost 1 base; unmatched junction nucleotides: 2. The germline V gene encodes CDR1 SGHRS and CDR2 YFSETQ. CDR3 bases: TGCGCCAGCAGCTCCGACAGGGGGAACACTGAAGCTTTCTTT. It codes for CASSSDRGNTEAFF.

This clone was counted a few times. The chain employs TRBV18 and TRBJ1-1; no definite D call. There are 13 residues in the CDR3. Germline V CDR1 and CDR2: KGHSH, LQKENI. Trimming shortened V by 3 bases and J by 4 bases, and 9 bases separated the two germline ends. CDR3 in DNA: TGTGCCAGCTCACCTTCCACGAGCACTGAAGCTTTCTTT. Residues: CASSPSTSTEAFF.

The chain couples TRBV28 to TRBJ2-4; 7 bases map to TRBD2. This CDR3 region has 14 residues. Trimming at V came to 11 bases and at J to 6 bases, leaving 13 bases not matched to a gene. CDR1 and CDR2 (germline): MDHEN, SYDVKM. The chain's CDR3 is CASGEGGTRNIQYF. The DNA of the CDR3 is TGTGCCTCTGGGGAGGGAGGGACCAGAAACATTCAGTACTTC.

This clone was counted once. The chain is built from TRBV23-1 and TRBJ1-2; the D gene is possibly TRBD1 (6 bases). TRBV23-1 is filed as an ORF, its function uncertain. Trimming removed 3 bases from V and 6 bases from J, with 8 bases in between. CDR3 length equals 12 residues. The CDR3 region has the DNA TGCGCCAGCAGTCACCCAGGGGATGGCTACACCTTC. This translates into CASSHPGDGYTF.

The J gene is TRBJ1-5, the V gene TRBV30, with 8 bases that match TRBD1. Germline V gives CDR1 GTSNPN, CDR2 SVGIG (reference sequence). The trim removed 0 bases at V and 4 bases at J, leaving 2 bases unmatched. The CDR3 spans 14 residues. The CDR3 reads CAWSVWDRNQPQHF. CDR3 DNA: TGTGCCTGGAGTGTCTGGGACAGGAATCAGCCCCAGCATTTT.

This chain links TRBV7-9 with TRBJ2-7, with TRBD2 matching over 10 bases. The V gene end was trimmed by 1 base and the J gene end by 3 bases; junction bases not matched to a gene: 3. The CDR3 sequence is 15 residues long. Looked up from germline, CDR1 is SEHNR and CDR2 is FQNEAQ (reference sequence). CDR3 in DNA: TGTGCCAGCAGCTTAGTAGTAGCGGGAGGCTACGAGCAGTACTTC. It codes for CASSLVVAGGYEQYF. The whole variable domain, filled in from reference TRBV7-9 and TRBJ2-7, reads DTGVSQNPRHKITKRGQNVTFRCDPISEHNRLYWYRQTLGQGPEFLTYFQNEAQLEKSRLLSDRFSAERPKGSFSTLEIQRTEQGDSAMYLCASSLVVAGGYEQYFGPGTRLTVT.

The chain recombines TRBV29-1 with TRBJ2-1; 7 positions match TRBD1. J was trimmed by 8 bases and V by 7 bases; bases with no gene match: 8. CDR1 is SQVTM, CDR2 ANQGSEA, per germline. The CDR3 sequence is 12 residues long. The CDR3 region has the DNA TGCAGCGCAAAAAACAGGGGCTATGAGCAGTTCTTC. Translating it yields CSAKNRGYEQFF.

The chain is built from TRBV19 and TRBJ1-5; 9 bases align to TRBD1. This CDR3 comprises 13 residues. J lost 6 bases, V lost 4 bases, and 1 base had no gene match. Germline V lookup: CDR1 LNHDA, CDR2 SQIVND (reference sequence). The CDR3 reads CASSKQGAQPQHF. The CDR3 nucleotides are TGTGCCAGTAGTAAACAGGGGGCTCAGCCCCAGCATTTT.

V gene TRBV7-9 combines with J gene TRBJ1-3; D call uncertain. Trimming pared 4 bases from V and 1 base from J, leaving 8 bases between. The CDR3 has 14 residues. The germline V gene has CDR1 SEHNR and CDR2 FQNEAQ (reference sequence). DNA of the CDR3: TGTGCCAGCAGCTCCTTGAGGTCTGGAAACACCATATATTTT. As protein: CASSSLRSGNTIYF.

The sample holds one count of this clone. The chain employs TRBV5-4 and TRBJ1-2; D is perhaps TRBD1 (6 bases). Germline V gene sequence: CDR1 SGHNT, CDR2 YYREEE (reference sequence). Trimming took off 3 bases at V and 8 bases at J, with 14 bases between the two ends. This CDR3 region has 13 residues. The CDR3 nucleotides are TGTGCCAGCAGCTATGGCAGGGGATTGGGCTACACCTTC. This codes for CASSYGRGLGYTF.

The chain has TRBV4-2 and TRBJ2-3; TRBD1 matches at 8 bases. The CDR3 runs 15 residues. V shed 1 base and J 1 base; nucleotides not matched to a gene: 1. Germline V gives CDR1 LGHNA, CDR2 YNFKEQ. The DNA for the CDR3 is TGTGCCAGCAGCCAAGCGACAGGGGGCACAGATACGCAGTATTTT. Protein product: CASSQATGGTDTQYF.

The V gene is TRBV18, the J gene TRBJ1-3; maybe TRBD1 (6 bases). Trimming shortened V by 6 bases and J by 0 bases, and 12 bases separated the two germline ends. This CDR3 is 15 amino acids long. The germline V gene encodes CDR1 KGHSH and CDR2 LQKENI. CDR3: CASSSQGGSGNTIYF. The CDR3 coding sequence is TGTGCCAGCTCGTCACAAGGGGGCTCTGGAAACACCATATATTTT. Full variable domain (remainder filled in from reference TRBV18 and TRBJ1-3): NAGVMQNPRHLVRRRGQEARLRCSPMKGHSHVYWYRQLPEEGLKFMVYLQKENIIDESGMPKERFSAEFPKEGPSILRIQQVVRGDSAAYFCASSSQGGSGNTIYFGEGSWLTVV.

The genes are TRBV7-2 and TRBJ1-3; TRBD1 is a possible D gene (6 bases). V lost 1 base, J lost 4 bases, and 8 bases lay in between. From germline, CDR1 is SGHTA and CDR2 FQGNSA. The CDR3 totals 14 residues. The CDR3 spells CASSLVDRGNTIYF. The DNA of the CDR3 is TGTGCCAGCAGCTTAGTTGACAGGGGAAACACCATATATTTT.

V and J are TRBV11-1 and TRBJ1-1; D not resolved. The CDR3 is 14 residues long. Germline lookup yields CDR1 SGHAT and CDR2 FQDESV (reference sequence). The germline V and J ends were trimmed by 5 bases and 1 base, with 11 bases remaining between them. CDR3 nucleotide sequence: TGTGCCAGCAGCCCCGTGGCTTGGAACACTGAAGCTTTCTTT. This gives the protein CASSPVAWNTEAFF.

This clone was picked up one time. The chain is built from TRBV5-6 and TRBJ1-5; D is possibly TRBD1 (6 bases). Germline CDR1 is SGHDT and CDR2 is YYEEEE. The V and J ends lost 4 bases and 6 bases respectively, with 20 bases between them. The CDR3 extends over 16 amino acids. The CDR3 sequence is CASSQGRERDGQPQHF. The CDR3 DNA sequence: TGTGCCAGCAGCCAGGGGCGAGAGAGGGACGGTCAGCCCCAGCATTTT.

The chain is built from TRBV7-9 and TRBJ2-7, with 11 bases identical to TRBD2. V trimming: 7 bases; J trimming: 1 base; junction bases outside the gene matches: 6. Germline assignment: CDR1 SEHNR and CDR2 FQNEAQ (reference sequence). The CDR3 consists of 15 residues. The CDR3 region is CASNPSGGMSYEQYF. The CDR3 DNA sequence: TGTGCCAGCAACCCTAGCGGGGGGATGTCCTACGAGCAGTACTTC.

V usage is TRBV19 and J usage is TRBJ1-6, with D unresolved. V was cut by 7 bases and J by 10 bases, with 23 bases left in between. The germline CDR1 and CDR2 sequences are LNHDA and SQIVND (reference sequence). The CDR3 consists of 16 residues. The CDR3 DNA reads TGTGCCAGTACAATTAGACACTCCGTGGGTCAGTCACCCCTCCACTTT. Amino acid sequence: CASTIRHSVGQSPLHF.

J is TRBJ1-2 and V is TRBV5-6; no reliable D call. Germline V CDR1 and CDR2: SGHDT, YYEEEE. V lost 2 bases and J 4 bases, leaving 6 bases between the germline ends. This CDR3 is built from 12 residues. CDR3 nucleotides: TGTGCCAGCAGCTTCCCAGGCTATGGCTACACCTTC. Amino acid sequence: CASSFPGYGYTF.

CDR3 protein: CAISESWGQSSYEQYF. The CDR3 coding sequence is TGTGCCATCAGTGAGTCGTGGGGCCAGTCCTCCTACGAGCAGTACTTC. The chain recombines TRBV10-3 with TRBJ2-7, with D perhaps TRBD1 (5 bases). The CDR3 contains 16 residues. Germline V lookup: CDR1 ENHRY, CDR2 SYGVKD. Trimming cost V 0 bases and J 0 bases, with 12 bases left between them.

This rearrangement joins TRBV6-1 to TRBJ1-5; 7 nucleotides agree with TRBD1. CDR3 length: 16 amino acids. The V and J ends lost 4 bases and 3 bases, in that order; junction bases with no gene match: 9. Germline V lookup: CDR1 MNHNS, CDR2 SASEGT. Written as DNA, the CDR3 is TGTGCCAGCAGTGGACTTTCAGGGGGTATCAATCAGCCCCAGCATTTT. Protein sequence: CASSGLSGGINQPQHF.

This chain links TRBV19 with TRBJ2-5, with 8 positions matching TRBD1. CDR3 size: 13 residues. The junction had 4 bases not matched to a gene; V was cut back by 5 bases and J by 5 bases. Germline V gives CDR1 LNHDA, CDR2 SQIVND (reference sequence). This CDR3 is CASSPTGAETQYF. Written as DNA, the CDR3 is TGTGCCAGTAGTCCGACAGGGGCGGAGACCCAGTACTTC.